This T cell receptor (beta chain) was observed in a study of T cell responses to AZD1222 COVID-19 vaccine. Clones were read by immunoSEQ multiplex PCR, and TCRdb kept only the in-frame ones, dropping some. The sample carries 100,000 to 120,000 clones, less than 95% recorded once. The CDR3 is 16 amino acids. Germline CDR1 LGHDT, CDR2 YNNKEL (reference sequence). The V end lost 0 bases, the J end lost 2 bases, and 13 bases lay between the germline ends. This chain joins TRBV3-1 (or the pseudogene TRBV3-2) and TRBJ1-1, with TRBD1 as a possible D gene (5 bases). The sequence came from an adult in good health. The source was peripheral blood, collected on day 0 of AZD1222 vaccination. This chain's CDR3 is CASSQEGAGLNTEAFF. CDR3 in DNA: TGTGCCAGCAGCCAAGAAGGCGCAGGGCTAAACACTGAAGCTTTCTTT.